These T cell receptor beta chains were read from a single sample in a study of cytomegalovirus exposure and HLA in healthy donors. TCRdb's table, derived via immunoSEQ multiplex PCR, lists solely in-frame clones and lacks some. Of approximately 51,000 clones in the sample, roughly four fifths were seen once. Sequencing was done on a sample of PBMCs. The receptors shown here come from a boy younger than 18 in good health and CMV-seropositive. Each CDR3 is given with its conserved first and last residue. The D gene is left open where the match is weak. Rows may omit the clone size; those that give it use once, few, many or a size class.

D: TRBD1; size: -; V: TRBV29-1; J: TRBJ1-2; DNA: TGCAGCGTTGAAACTTTCAACAGGGGGGACTATGGCTACACCTTC; CDR3: CSVETFNRGDYGYTF
D: -; size: -; V: TRBV6-1; J: TRBJ1-6; DNA: TGTGCCAGCCGGGATGTCCTGAAGATGTCACCCCTCCACTTT; CDR3: CASRDVLKMSPLHF
D: -; size: -; V: TRBV10-3; J: TRBJ1-1; DNA: TGTGCCATCAGTGAGTCTAAGACTACCGGTGGCACTGAAGCTTTCTTT; CDR3: CAISESKTTGGTEAFF
D: TRBD2; size: -; V: TRBV5-8; J: TRBJ2-1; DNA: TGTGCCAGCAGACCAAGACTAGCGGGGGGCCCACTGACGGAGCAGTTCTTC; CDR3: CASRPRLAGGPLTEQFF
D: -; size: -; V: TRBV10-3; J: TRBJ1-1; DNA: TGTGCCATCAGTGGACAAGGGGGCACTGAAGCTTTCTTT; CDR3: CAISGQGGTEAFF
D: -; size: -; V: TRBV11-2; J: TRBJ2-7; DNA: TGTGCCAGCAGACAGGCCGTGGGGGAGCAGTACTTC; CDR3: CASRQAVGEQYF
D: -; size: -; V: TRBV6-1; J: TRBJ1-1; DNA: TGTGCCAGCACTAATAGCCGGAACACTGAAGCTTTCTTT; CDR3: CASTNSRNTEAFF
D: -; size: -; V: TRBV7-8; J: TRBJ2-1; DNA: TGTGCCAGCAGCTTAAACGACAAGTACAATGAGCAGTTCTTC; CDR3: CASSLNDKYNEQFF
D: -; size: -; V: TRBV5-6; J: TRBJ2-7; DNA: TGTGCCAGCAGCTTGGTTTTGGAGGGATTTGGTTACGAGCAGTACTTC; CDR3: CASSLVLEGFGYEQYF
D: -; size: -; V: TRBV5-1; J: TRBJ2-3; DNA: TGCGCCAGCAGCTCCCCCTTTGCGGGGCTTACAGATACGCAGTATTTT; CDR3: CASSSPFAGLTDTQYF
D: TRBD1; size: once; V: TRBV7-3; J: TRBJ1-6; DNA: TGTGCCAGCAGCGAAAGGGAACCGGGACAGGGCAGTTCACCCCTCCACTTT; CDR3: CASSEREPGQGSSPLHF
D: TRBD2; size: -; V: TRBV15; J: TRBJ2-7; DNA: TGTGCCACCAGCAGAGGGGGACTAGCGGGGGGAGCCGAGCAGTACTTC; CDR3: CATSRGGLAGGAEQYF
D: -; size: -; V: TRBV2; J: TRBJ1-2; DNA: TGTGCCAGCAGTGAATCATGGGGGATACAGGGTAATGGCTACACCTTC; CDR3: CASSESWGIQGNGYTF
D: TRBD1; size: -; V: TRBV5-4; J: TRBJ2-1; DNA: TGTGCCAGCCCTCACCCCGACAGGGCCAATGAGCAGTTCTTC; CDR3: CASPHPDRANEQFF
D: -; size: -; V: TRBV28; J: TRBJ1-5; DNA: TGTGCCAGCAGTTTATGGGAGGGGCGGAAGCAGCCCCAGCATTTT; CDR3: CASSLWEGRKQPQHF
D: TRBD2; size: -; V: TRBV7-9; J: TRBJ2-3; DNA: TGTGCCAGCAGCTCAACTAGCGGGGGCCCCACAGATACGCAGTATTTT; CDR3: CASSSTSGGPTDTQYF
D: TRBD1; size: -; V: TRBV6-1; J: TRBJ2-7; DNA: TGTGCCAGCAGTCGAAGCAGGGGGCTAGACTACGAGCAGTACTTC; CDR3: CASSRSRGLDYEQYF
D: -; size: -; V: TRBV6-5; J: TRBJ1-4; DNA: TGTGCCAGCAGTTACTCGGGGAGGGGCGCGGAAAAACTGTTTTTT; CDR3: CASSYSGRGAEKLFF
D: -; size: few; V: TRBV4-1; J: TRBJ1-1; DNA: TGCGCCAGCAGCCAAGCCGCGTCGGGGAAGTACACTGAAGCTTTCTTT; CDR3: CASSQAASGKYTEAFF
D: -; size: -; V: TRBV5-1; J: TRBJ2-7; DNA: TGCGCCAGCAGCCGAGGGTACGAGCAGTACTTC; CDR3: CASSRGYEQYF
D: TRBD2; size: -; V: TRBV10-3; J: TRBJ2-2; DNA: TGTGCCACCGAGCGGGGGGGGGCCGGGGAGCTGTTTTTT; CDR3: CATERGGAGELFF
D: -; size: -; V: TRBV28; J: TRBJ1-2; DNA: TGTGCCAGCAGCGGGAGCTATGGCTACACCTTC; CDR3: CASSGSYGYTF
D: -; size: -; V: TRBV6-1; J: TRBJ2-7; DNA: TGTGCCAGCAGTGAGTGGGCTCCGCAGGGCGAGCAGTACTTC; CDR3: CASSEWAPQGEQYF
D: -; size: -; V: TRBV5-6; J: TRBJ2-2; DNA: TGTGCCAGCAGTTGGGGCGGTACGGGGAGGACCGGGGAGCTGTTTTTT; CDR3: CASSWGGTGRTGELFF
D: -; size: -; V: TRBV2; J: TRBJ2-7; DNA: TGTGCCAGCAGAACGGGATTAACCTACGAGCAGTACTTC; CDR3: CASRTGLTYEQYF
D: -; size: -; V: TRBV4-2; J: TRBJ1-4; DNA: TGTGCCAGCAGCCAAGAAGCCATATCTAATGAAAAACTGTTTTTT; CDR3: CASSQEAISNEKLFF
D: TRBD1; size: -; V: TRBV27; J: TRBJ1-1; DNA: TGTGCCAGCAGTTTCGGGACAGGGAACACTGAAGCTTTCTTT; CDR3: CASSFGTGNTEAFF
D: TRBD1; size: once; V: TRBV9; J: TRBJ1-2; DNA: TGTGCCAGCAGCGTAGGGGACAGCGTCCGCTATGGCTACACCTTC; CDR3: CASSVGDSVRYGYTF
D: -; size: -; V: TRBV5-1; J: TRBJ1-4; DNA: TGCGCCAGCAGCTTGGTACCCGGGTACAATGAAAAACTGTTTTTT; CDR3: CASSLVPGYNEKLFF
D: -; size: -; V: TRBV7-8; J: TRBJ2-7; DNA: TGTGCCAGCAGCTTGTTCCAGGGCCCCACCTACGAGCAGTACTTC; CDR3: CASSLFQGPTYEQYF
D: -; size: -; V: TRBV5-5; J: TRBJ2-5; DNA: TGTGCCAGCAGCTTCTTCACTCAGGGTAGAGGAGAGACCCAGTACTTC; CDR3: CASSFFTQGRGETQYF
D: TRBD2; size: -; V: TRBV11-2; J: TRBJ2-7; DNA: TGTGCCAGCAGCTTGGGCGGGGGGGCGTACGAGCAGTACTTC; CDR3: CASSLGGGAYEQYF
D: -; size: -; V: TRBV13; J: TRBJ2-3; DNA: TGTGCCAGCAGCCCCCCCGCTATACTCACAGATACGCAGTATTTT; CDR3: CASSPPAILTDTQYF
D: TRBD2; size: -; V: TRBV7-2; J: TRBJ2-7; DNA: TGTGCCAGCAGCGCGCGGGAGGGCCTCTACGAGCAGTACTTC; CDR3: CASSAREGLYEQYF
D: -; size: few; V: TRBV13; J: TRBJ2-1; DNA: TGTGCCAGCAGCCCGGCGGAGGCCTACAATGAGCAGTTCTTC; CDR3: CASSPAEAYNEQFF
D: TRBD2; size: -; V: TRBV5-6; J: TRBJ2-7; DNA: TGTGCCAGCAGCCGCTCGGGGGGCGAGCAGTACTTC; CDR3: CASSRSGGEQYF
D: -; size: once; V: TRBV29-1; J: TRBJ1-1; DNA: TGCAGCGTTGAGGAGGGGAGCCTACGTAACACTGAAGCTTTCTTT; CDR3: CSVEEGSLRNTEAFF
D: TRBD1; size: once; V: TRBV11-2; J: TRBJ2-7; DNA: TGTGCCAGCAGCTTAGGGACAGGGCAGGGGATTCGGTCCTACGAGCAGTACTTC; CDR3: CASSLGTGQGIRSYEQYF
D: -; size: -; V: TRBV7-9; J: TRBJ1-2; DNA: TGTGCCAGCAGCTTAGCGGGGGGAAACGGCTACACCTTC; CDR3: CASSLAGGNGYTF
D: -; size: -; V: TRBV2; J: TRBJ1-2; DNA: TGTGCCAGCAGTGAGGGGGAGGGGAGAATGAGCTACACCTTC; CDR3: CASSEGEGRMSYTF
D: -; size: once; V: TRBV5-4; J: TRBJ2-5; DNA: TGTGCCAGCAGCCCCTACATCAGGGAGACCCAGTACTTC; CDR3: CASSPYIRETQYF
D: TRBD2; size: -; V: TRBV14; J: TRBJ2-1; DNA: TGTGCCAGCAGCCAGGCTGGGACTATAGGCAATGAGCAGTTCTTC; CDR3: CASSQAGTIGNEQFF
D: -; size: -; V: TRBV20-1; J: TRBJ2-4; DNA: TGCAGTGCCAGCGGTGGTAGGATTCAGTACTTC; CDR3: CSASGGRIQYF
D: -; size: -; V: TRBV5-1; J: TRBJ1-1; DNA: TGCGCCAGCAGCTCTCGACAGAGAGGCGTAGCTTTCTTT; CDR3: CASSSRQRGVAFF
D: TRBD1; size: -; V: TRBV9; J: TRBJ1-2; DNA: TGTGCCAGCAGAGAACAGGGGGCCTATGGCTACACCTTC; CDR3: CASREQGAYGYTF
D: -; size: -; V: TRBV7-9; J: TRBJ1-3; DNA: TGTGCCAGCAGCTTAGGACGACCCGGAGGGAACACCATATATTTT; CDR3: CASSLGRPGGNTIYF
D: TRBD2; size: -; V: TRBV4-1; J: TRBJ2-7; DNA: TGCGCCAGCAGCCAAAGCGGCGGGGGGCGTTCCTACGAGCAGTACTTC; CDR3: CASSQSGGGRSYEQYF
D: -; size: -; V: TRBV19; J: TRBJ2-4; DNA: TGTGCCAGTAGTGATGGCAGGGATAGGGTCAACATTCAGTACTTC; CDR3: CASSDGRDRVNIQYF
D: TRBD2; size: -; V: TRBV4-1; J: TRBJ2-1; DNA: TGCGCCAGCAGCCCGGAGGGGACGGGGGGCAATGAGCAGTTCTTC; CDR3: CASSPEGTGGNEQFF
D: -; size: -; V: TRBV7-9; J: TRBJ2-7; DNA: TGTGCCAGCAGCTCTTCCGAGGCGACCAGCTCCTACGAGCAGTACTTC; CDR3: CASSSSEATSSYEQYF
D: -; size: -; V: TRBV12-5; J: TRBJ1-5; DNA: TGTGCTAGTGGTTTGGTACGCTGGGGGGAAGGGGCCCAGCATTTT; CDR3: CASGLVRWGEGAQHF
D: -; size: -; V: TRBV10-3; J: TRBJ2-1; DNA: TGTGCCATCAGTGCGGGGGGCGATGAGCAGTTCTTC; CDR3: CAISAGGDEQFF
D: -; size: -; V: TRBV2; J: TRBJ1-5; DNA: TGTGCCAGCAGTCCTTTTAATAGCAATCAGCCCCAGCATTTT; CDR3: CASSPFNSNQPQHF
D: -; size: once; V: TRBV18; J: TRBJ2-6; DNA: TGTGCCAGCTCACCTACCCACACTGGGGCCAACGTCCTGACTTTC; CDR3: CASSPTHTGANVLTF
D: TRBD1; size: -; V: TRBV28; J: TRBJ1-3; DNA: TGTGCCAGCAGTTTAGGGACAGGTTATTTTTTCTCTGGAAACACCATATATTTT; CDR3: CASSLGTGYFFSGNTIYF
D: -; size: -; V: TRBV6-1; J: TRBJ1-2; DNA: TGTGCCAGCATTCTTGGGGAGCCCTCCGTCTATGGCTACACCTTC; CDR3: CASILGEPSVYGYTF
D: TRBD2; size: -; V: TRBV2; J: TRBJ2-2; DNA: TGTGCCAGCCAGGGGGTGGCGGGAGGGGTCCTCCCCGGGGAGCTGTTTTTT; CDR3: CASQGVAGGVLPGELFF
D: -; size: -; V: TRBV11-2; J: TRBJ1-5; DNA: TGTGCCAGCAGTTCCGACTCTCCTAGCAATCAGCCCCAGCATTTT; CDR3: CASSSDSPSNQPQHF
D: TRBD2; size: -; V: TRBV6-1; J: TRBJ2-5; DNA: TGTGCCAGCAGCTCACTAGCGGGGGATAAAGAGACCCAGTACTTC; CDR3: CASSSLAGDKETQYF